This T cell receptor (beta chain) stems from a study of cytomegalovirus exposure and HLA in healthy donors. Study overall: An earlier analysis identified 117 million unique TCR beta sequences in approximately 190 million T cells.

V trimming: 0 bases; J trimming: 5 bases; junction bases outside the gene matches: 8. CDR3 size: 17 residues. Germline-derived CDR1 and CDR2 are LGHNA and YNFKEQ. Primers for the PCR totalled 60 Vbeta and 13 Jbeta. Assay: immunoSEQ multiplex PCR; the TCRdb copy retains only in-frame clones and omits some. The table has approximately 160,000 clones, approximately 80% seen once. This clone was counted a few times. Each of the donors was a healthy bone marrow donor. The rearrangement links TRBV4-2 to TRBJ2-1; 9 nucleotides line up with TRBD1. This receptor was taken from a woman between 35 and 50 years old in good health and CMV-seropositive. The sample consisted of PBMCs. The chain's CDR3 is CASSQDLRGQGNNEQFF. CDR3 DNA: TGTGCCAGCAGCCAAGATCTAAGGGGACAGGGAAACAATGAGCAGTTCTTC.